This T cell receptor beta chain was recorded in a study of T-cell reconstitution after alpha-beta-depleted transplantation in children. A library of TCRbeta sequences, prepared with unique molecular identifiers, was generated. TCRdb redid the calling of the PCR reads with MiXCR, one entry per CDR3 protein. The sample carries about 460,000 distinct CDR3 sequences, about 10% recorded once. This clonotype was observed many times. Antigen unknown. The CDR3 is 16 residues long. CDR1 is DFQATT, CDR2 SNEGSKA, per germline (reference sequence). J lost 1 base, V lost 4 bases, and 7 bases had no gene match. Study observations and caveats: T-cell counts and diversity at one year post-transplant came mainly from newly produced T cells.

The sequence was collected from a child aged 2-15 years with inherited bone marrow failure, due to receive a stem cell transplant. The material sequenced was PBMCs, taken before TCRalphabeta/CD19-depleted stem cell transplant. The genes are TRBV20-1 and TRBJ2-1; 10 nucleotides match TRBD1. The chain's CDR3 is CSAIGAGQGSYNEQFF. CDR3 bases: TGCAGTGCTATCGGGGCGGGACAGGGGTCCTACAATGAGCAGTTCTTC.